The T cell receptor beta chain under discussion was sequenced for a study of T cells in Graves' hyperthyroidism and ophthalmopathy. Germline-derived CDR1 and CDR2 are MDHEN and SYDVKM. The ends were cut back, 10 bases at V and 8 bases at J, with 23 bases in the middle. The CDR3 runs to 14 residues. Study-wide findings and caveats: Most clonotypes expanded in thyroid above 0.001 were likewise present in blood.

TCR beta CDR3 regions were amplified from RNA transcripts. The HTBI primer set served for first-round RT-PCR of the TCR CDR3. A single record per CDR3 protein comes from TCRdb applying MiXCR to the multiplex PCR reads. The repertoire holds about 420,000 distinct CDR3 sequences, with approximately 13% as singletons. Graves' hyperthyroidism showing no ophthalmopathy progression within 18 months was considered stable. Newly diagnosed hyperthyroidism, duration under 2 months, in patients aged 18 to 65. Patients having uncontrolled infection, another autoimmune disease, pregnancy or lactation were not included. This clonotype was detected a few times. Its specificity is unknown.

What was sequenced was blood. V usage is TRBV28 and J usage is TRBJ1-2; D call uncertain. The sequence was collected from a woman aged 18-29 years with Graves' hyperthyroidism. CDR3 region: CAIKTPAAVRGYTF. CDR3 coding DNA: TGTGCCATCAAAACACCCGCGGCAGTTAGAGGCTACACCTTC.